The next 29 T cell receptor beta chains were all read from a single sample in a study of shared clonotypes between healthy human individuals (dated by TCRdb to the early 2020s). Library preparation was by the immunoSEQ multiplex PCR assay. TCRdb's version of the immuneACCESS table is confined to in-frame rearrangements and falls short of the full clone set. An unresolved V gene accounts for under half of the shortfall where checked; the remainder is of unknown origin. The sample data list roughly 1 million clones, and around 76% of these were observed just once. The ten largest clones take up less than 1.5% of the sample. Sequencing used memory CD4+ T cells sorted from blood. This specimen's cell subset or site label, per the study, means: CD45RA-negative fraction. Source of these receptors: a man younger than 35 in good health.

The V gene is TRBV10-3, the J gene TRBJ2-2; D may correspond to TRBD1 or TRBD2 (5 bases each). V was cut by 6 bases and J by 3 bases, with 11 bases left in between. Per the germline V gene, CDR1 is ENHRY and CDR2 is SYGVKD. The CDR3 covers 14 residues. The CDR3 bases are TGTGCCATCAGGGGACCCTATGACACCGGGGAGCTGTTTTTT. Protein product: CAIRGPYDTGELFF.

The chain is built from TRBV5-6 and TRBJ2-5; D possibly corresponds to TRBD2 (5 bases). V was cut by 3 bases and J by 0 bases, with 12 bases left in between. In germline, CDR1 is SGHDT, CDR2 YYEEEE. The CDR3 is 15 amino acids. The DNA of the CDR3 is TGTGCCAGCAGCTGGGGAACGGGGTACCAAGAGACCCAGTACTTC. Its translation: CASSWGTGYQETQYF.

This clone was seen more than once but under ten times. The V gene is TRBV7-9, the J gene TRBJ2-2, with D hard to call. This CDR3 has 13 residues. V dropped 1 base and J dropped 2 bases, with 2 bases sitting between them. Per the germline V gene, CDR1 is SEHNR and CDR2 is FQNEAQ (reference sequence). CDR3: CASSLENTGELFF. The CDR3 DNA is TGTGCCAGCAGCTTAGAAAACACCGGGGAGCTGTTTTTT.

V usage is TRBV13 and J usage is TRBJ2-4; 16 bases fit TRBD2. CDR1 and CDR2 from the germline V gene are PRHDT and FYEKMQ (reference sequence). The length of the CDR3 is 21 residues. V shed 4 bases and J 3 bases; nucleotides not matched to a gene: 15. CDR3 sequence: CASSYIGGTSGRANSKNIQYF. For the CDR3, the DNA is TGTGCCAGCAGCTACATTGGGGGGACTAGCGGGAGGGCCAATAGCAAAAACATTCAGTACTTC.

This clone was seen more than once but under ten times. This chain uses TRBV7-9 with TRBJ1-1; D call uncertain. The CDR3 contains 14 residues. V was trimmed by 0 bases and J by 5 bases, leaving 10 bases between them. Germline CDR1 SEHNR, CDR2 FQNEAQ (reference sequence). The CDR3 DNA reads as TGTGCCAGCAGCTTAGCCGCCCTGGGGACTGAAGCTTTCTTT. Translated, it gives CASSLAALGTEAFF.

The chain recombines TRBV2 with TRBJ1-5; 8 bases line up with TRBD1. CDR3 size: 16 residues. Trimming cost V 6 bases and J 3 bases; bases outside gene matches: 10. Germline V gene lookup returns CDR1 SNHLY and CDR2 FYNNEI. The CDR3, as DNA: TGTGCCAGCAGGGAGACAGGGGCCGAATTCAATCAGCCCCAGCATTTT. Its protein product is CASRETGAEFNQPQHF.

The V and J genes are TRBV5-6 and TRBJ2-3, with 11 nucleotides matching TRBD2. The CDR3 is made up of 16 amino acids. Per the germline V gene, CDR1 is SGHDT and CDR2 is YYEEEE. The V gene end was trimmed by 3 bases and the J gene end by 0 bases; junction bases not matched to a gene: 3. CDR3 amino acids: CASSSSGRKSTDTQYF. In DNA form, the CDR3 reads TGTGCCAGCAGCTCTAGCGGGAGGAAAAGCACAGATACGCAGTATTTT.

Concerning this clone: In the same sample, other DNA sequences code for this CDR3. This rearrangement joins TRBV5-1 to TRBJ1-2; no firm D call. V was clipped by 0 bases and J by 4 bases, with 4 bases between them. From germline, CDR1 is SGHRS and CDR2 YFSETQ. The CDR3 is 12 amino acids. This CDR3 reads CASSLDSYGYTF. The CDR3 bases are TGCGCCAGCAGCTTGGACAGCTATGGCTACACCTTC. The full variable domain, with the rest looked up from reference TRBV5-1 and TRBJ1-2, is KAGVTQTPRYLIKTRGQQVTLSCSPISGHRSVSWYQQTPGQGLQFLFEYFSETQRNKGNFPGRFSGRQFSNSRSEMNVSTLELGDSALYLCASSLDSYGYTFGSGTRLTVV.

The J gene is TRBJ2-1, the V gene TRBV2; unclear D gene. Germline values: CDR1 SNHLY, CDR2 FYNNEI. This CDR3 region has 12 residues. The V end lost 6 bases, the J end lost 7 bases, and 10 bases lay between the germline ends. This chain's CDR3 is CASRSDINEQFF. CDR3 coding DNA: TGTGCCAGCAGGTCGGATATAAATGAGCAGTTCTTC.

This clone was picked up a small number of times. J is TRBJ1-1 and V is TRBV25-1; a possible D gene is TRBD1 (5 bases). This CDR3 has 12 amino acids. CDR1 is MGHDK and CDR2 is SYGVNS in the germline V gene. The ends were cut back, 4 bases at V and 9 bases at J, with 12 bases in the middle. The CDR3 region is CASSASTDKAFF. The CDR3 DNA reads TGTGCCAGCAGTGCCTCGACAGATAAAGCTTTCTTT.

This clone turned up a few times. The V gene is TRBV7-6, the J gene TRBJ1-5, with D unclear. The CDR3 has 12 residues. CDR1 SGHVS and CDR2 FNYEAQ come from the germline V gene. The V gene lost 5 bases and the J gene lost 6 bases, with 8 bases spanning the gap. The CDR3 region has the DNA TGTGCCAGCAGCGCCAAGGGTCAGCCCCAGCATTTT. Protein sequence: CASSAKGQPQHF.

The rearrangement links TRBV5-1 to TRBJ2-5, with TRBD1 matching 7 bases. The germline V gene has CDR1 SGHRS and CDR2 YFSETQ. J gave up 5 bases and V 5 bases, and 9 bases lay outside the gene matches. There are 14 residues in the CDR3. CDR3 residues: CASSLQGNGETQYF. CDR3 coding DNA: TGCGCCAGCAGTTTACAGGGGAACGGGGAGACCCAGTACTTC.

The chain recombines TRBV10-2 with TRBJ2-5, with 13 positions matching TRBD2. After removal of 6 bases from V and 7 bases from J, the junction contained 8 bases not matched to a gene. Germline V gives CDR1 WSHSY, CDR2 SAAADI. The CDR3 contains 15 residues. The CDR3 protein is CASSATSGGSGTQYF. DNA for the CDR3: TGCGCCAGCAGCGCGACTAGCGGGGGGAGTGGGACCCAGTACTTC.

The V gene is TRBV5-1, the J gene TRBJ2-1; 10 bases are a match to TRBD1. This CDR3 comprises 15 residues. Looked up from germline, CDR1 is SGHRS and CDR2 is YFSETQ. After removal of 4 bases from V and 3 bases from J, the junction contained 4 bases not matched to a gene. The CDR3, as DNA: TGCGCCAGCAGCCCGACAGGGGGCGGCTACAATGAGCAGTTCTTC. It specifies CASSPTGGGYNEQFF.

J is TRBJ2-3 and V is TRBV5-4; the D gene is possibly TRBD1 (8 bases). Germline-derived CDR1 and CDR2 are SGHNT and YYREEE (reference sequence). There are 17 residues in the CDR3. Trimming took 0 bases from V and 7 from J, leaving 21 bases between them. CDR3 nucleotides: TGTGCCAGCAGCTTGGCCAGCGGGGACAGGTTCATGAATACGCAGTATTTT. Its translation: CASSLASGDRFMNTQYF.

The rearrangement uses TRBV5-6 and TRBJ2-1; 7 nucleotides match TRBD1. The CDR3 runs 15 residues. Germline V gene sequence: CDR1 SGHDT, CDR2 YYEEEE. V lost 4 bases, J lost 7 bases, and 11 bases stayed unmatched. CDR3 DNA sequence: TGTGCCAGCAGCCCCCGTGACAGGGATATGAATGAGCAGTTCTTC. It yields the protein CASSPRDRDMNEQFF.

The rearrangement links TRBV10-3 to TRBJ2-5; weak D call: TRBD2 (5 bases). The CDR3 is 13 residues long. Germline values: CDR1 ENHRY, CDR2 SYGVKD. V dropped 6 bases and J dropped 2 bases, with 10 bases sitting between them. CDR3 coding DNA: TGTGCCATCAGCAGGACGGGACAAGAGACCCAGTACTTC. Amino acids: CAISRTGQETQYF.

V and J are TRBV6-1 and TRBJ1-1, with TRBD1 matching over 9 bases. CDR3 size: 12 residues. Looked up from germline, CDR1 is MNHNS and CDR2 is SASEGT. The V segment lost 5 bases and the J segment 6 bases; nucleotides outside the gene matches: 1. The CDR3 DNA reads TGTGCCAGCAGTCGACAGGGGGCTGAAGCTTTCTTT. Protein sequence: CASSRQGAEAFF.

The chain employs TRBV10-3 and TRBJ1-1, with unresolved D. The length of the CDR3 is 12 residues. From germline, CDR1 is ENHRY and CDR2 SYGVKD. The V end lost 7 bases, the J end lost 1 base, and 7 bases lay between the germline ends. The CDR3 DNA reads TGTGCCATCAAGACTGGGAACACTGAAGCTTTCTTT. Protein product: CAIKTGNTEAFF.

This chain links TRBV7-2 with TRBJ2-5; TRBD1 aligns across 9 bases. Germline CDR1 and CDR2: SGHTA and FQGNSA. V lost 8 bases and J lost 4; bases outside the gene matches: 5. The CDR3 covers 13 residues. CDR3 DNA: TGTGCCAGCCGGGACAGGGCCGGAGAGACCCAGTACTTC. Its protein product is CASRDRAGETQYF.

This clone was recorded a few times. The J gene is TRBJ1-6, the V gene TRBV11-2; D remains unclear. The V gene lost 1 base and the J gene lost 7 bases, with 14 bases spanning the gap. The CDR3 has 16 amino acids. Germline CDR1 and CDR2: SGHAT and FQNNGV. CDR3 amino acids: CASSLVPGRGNSPLHF. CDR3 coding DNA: TGTGCCAGCAGCTTAGTCCCCGGGCGCGGCAATTCACCCCTCCACTTT.

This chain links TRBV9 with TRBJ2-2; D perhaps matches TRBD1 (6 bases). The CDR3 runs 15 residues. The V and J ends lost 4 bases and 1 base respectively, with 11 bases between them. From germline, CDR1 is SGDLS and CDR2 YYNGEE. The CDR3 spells CASSPRTENTGELFF. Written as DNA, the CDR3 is TGTGCCAGCAGCCCGCGGACAGAGAACACCGGGGAGCTGTTTTTT.

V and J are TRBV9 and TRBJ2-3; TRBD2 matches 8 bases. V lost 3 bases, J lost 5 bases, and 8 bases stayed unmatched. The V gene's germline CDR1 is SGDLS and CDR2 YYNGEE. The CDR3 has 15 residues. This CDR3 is CASSEGLEILDTQYF. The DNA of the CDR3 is TGTGCCAGCAGCGAGGGACTAGAAATACTAGATACGCAGTATTTT.

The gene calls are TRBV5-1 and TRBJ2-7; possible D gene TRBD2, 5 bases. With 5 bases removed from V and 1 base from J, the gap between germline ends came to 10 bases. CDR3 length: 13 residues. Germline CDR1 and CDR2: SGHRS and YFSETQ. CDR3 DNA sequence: TGCGCCAGCAGTATCAGGACTTCCTACGAGCAGTACTTC. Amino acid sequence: CASSIRTSYEQYF.

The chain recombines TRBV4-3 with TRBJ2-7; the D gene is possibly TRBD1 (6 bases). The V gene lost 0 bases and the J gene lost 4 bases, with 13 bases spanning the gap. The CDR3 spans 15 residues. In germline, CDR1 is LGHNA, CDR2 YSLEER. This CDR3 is CASSQDRRDKYEQYF. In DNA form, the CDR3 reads TGCGCCAGCAGCCAAGATCGCCGGGACAAATACGAGCAGTACTTC.

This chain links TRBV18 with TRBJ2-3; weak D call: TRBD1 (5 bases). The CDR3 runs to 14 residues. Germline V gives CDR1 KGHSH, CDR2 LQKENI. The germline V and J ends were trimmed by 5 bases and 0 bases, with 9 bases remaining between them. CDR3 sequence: CASSKDSSTDTQYF. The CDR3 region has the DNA TGTGCCAGCTCAAAAGACAGTAGCACAGATACGCAGTATTTT.

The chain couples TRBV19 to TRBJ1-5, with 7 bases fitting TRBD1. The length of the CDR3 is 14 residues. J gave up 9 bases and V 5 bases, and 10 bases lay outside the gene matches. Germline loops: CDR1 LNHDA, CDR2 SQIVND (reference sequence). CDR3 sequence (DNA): TGTGCCAGTAGTCACGACAGGGCGCTTTGGCCCCAGCATTTT. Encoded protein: CASSHDRALWPQHF. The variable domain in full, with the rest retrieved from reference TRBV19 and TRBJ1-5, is DGGITQSPKYLFRKEGQNVTLSCEQNLNHDAMYWYRQDPGQGLRLIYYSQIVNDFQKGDIAEGYSVSREKKESFPLTVTSAQKNPTAFYLCASSHDRALWPQHFGDGTRLSIL.

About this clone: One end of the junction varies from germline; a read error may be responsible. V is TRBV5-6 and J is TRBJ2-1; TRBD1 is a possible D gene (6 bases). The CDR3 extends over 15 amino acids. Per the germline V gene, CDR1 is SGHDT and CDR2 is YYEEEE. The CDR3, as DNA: TGTGCCAGCAACTTGGACAGCCGCCCCTACAATGAGCAGTTCTTC. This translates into CASNLDSRPYNEQFF.

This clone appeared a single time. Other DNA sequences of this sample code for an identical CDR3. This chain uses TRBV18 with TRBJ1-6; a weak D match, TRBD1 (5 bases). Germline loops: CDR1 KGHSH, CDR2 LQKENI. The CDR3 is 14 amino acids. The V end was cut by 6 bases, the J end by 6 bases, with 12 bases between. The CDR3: CASSPGPTNSPLHF. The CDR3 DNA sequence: TGTGCCAGCTCCCCGGGACCCACTAATTCACCCCTCCACTTT.